The clone carrying this T cell receptor (beta chain) has more than one count but fewer than ten. Its antigen is unknown. The record originates from a study of blood T cells in healthy people across ages. Findings and limits, study-wide: Long-lived and aged donors differed, with more naive CD4+ cells and higher diversity in the long-lived.

It was with a sample-barcoded 5' primer and a J-beta primer mix that a second PCR of roughly 7 to 11 cycles was run. TCRdb passed the 5' RACE reads through MiXCR, listing each CDR3 protein once. Among 550,000 to 650,000 distinct CDR3 sequences, over 25% were seen once, and the ten largest hold 3% to 4.5%. Germline V gives CDR1 LGHDT, CDR2 YNNKEL (reference sequence). The CDR3 is 15 residues long. With 0 bases removed from V and 8 bases from J, the gap between germline ends came to 13 bases. These data were also reused for a study on T cells of mothers and their children.

Sequencing used blood. The V call is TRBV3-1, the J call TRBJ1-4, with no clear D. This clonotype originated in a boy younger than 10 in good health. CDR3 in amino acids: CASSQDLGLEEKLFF. The CDR3 DNA sequence: TGTGCCAGCAGCCAAGATCTAGGTCTGGAGGAAAAACTGTTTTTT. Drawing the rest from reference TRBV3-1 and TRBJ1-4, the complete variable domain is DTAVSQTPKYLVTQMGNDKSIKCEQNLGHDTMYWYKQDSKKFLKIMFSYNNKELIINETVPNRFSPKSPDKAHLNLHINSLELGDSAVYFCASSQDLGLEEKLFFGSGTQLSVL.